Listed below are T cell receptor beta chains from one sample, sequenced in a study of shared clonotypes between healthy human individuals. TCRdb's copy holds only in-frame clones and misses some; the assay was immunoSEQ multiplex PCR. The table has under 1,100,000 clones, about 74% seen once. The material sequenced was memory CD4+ T cells sorted from blood. The receptor set was obtained from a man between 18 and 29 years old in good health. The CDR3 runs from the conserved cysteine through the conserved F or W. The order of the fields is CDR3 protein, CDR3 DNA, V gene, clone size, J gene, D gene. The D gene is left open where the match is weak. Size is omitted from some rows. Given values are once, few, many or a class for expanded clones.

CDR3: CASSGTESSGNTIYF; DNA: TGTGCCAGCAGTGGGACCGAGAGCTCTGGAAACACCATATATTTT; V: TRBV2; size: NA; J: TRBJ1-3; D: NA
CDR3: CASRTGGTDTQYF; DNA: TGTGCCAGTAGGACAGGGGGGACAGATACGCAGTATTTT; V: TRBV19; size: NA; J: TRBJ2-3; D: TRBD1
CDR3: CASSVTSGGTGLETQYF; DNA: TGTGCCAGCAGCGTGACTAGCGGGGGTACCGGCCTGGAGACCCAGTACTTC; V: TRBV5-5; size: NA; J: TRBJ2-5; D: TRBD2
CDR3: CASSLGLAAYEQYF; DNA: TGTGCCAGCAGTTTAGGACTAGCGGCCTACGAGCAGTACTTC; V: TRBV28; size: NA; J: TRBJ2-7; D: TRBD2
CDR3: CASSNPGLKGDTQYF; DNA: TGTGCCAGCAGCAACCCGGGACTTAAGGGGGATACGCAGTATTTT; V: TRBV5-6; size: NA; J: TRBJ2-3; D: NA
CDR3: CASSEVGQGNTIYF; DNA: TGTGCCAGCAGTGAAGTAGGGCAAGGAAACACCATATATTTT; V: TRBV6-1; size: few; J: TRBJ1-3; D: NA
CDR3: CASSPGAGAQQPQHF; DNA: TGCGCCAGCAGCCCTGGGGCAGGGGCCCAACAGCCCCAGCATTTT; V: TRBV5-1; size: NA; J: TRBJ1-5; D: NA
CDR3: CASSIRLSHGEQFF; DNA: TGTGCCAGTAGTATTAGATTGAGCCACGGGGAGCAGTTCTTC; V: TRBV19; size: few; J: TRBJ2-1; D: NA
CDR3: CASSQDRPGSSYNEQFF; DNA: TGCGCCAGCAGCCAAGATAGGCCCGGGAGCTCCTACAATGAGCAGTTCTTC; V: TRBV4-3; size: once; J: TRBJ2-1; D: NA
CDR3: CASTGGVASYNEQFF; DNA: TGTGCCAGCACTGGGGGGGTAGCAAGCTACAATGAGCAGTTCTTC; V: TRBV2; size: NA; J: TRBJ2-1; D: TRBD2
CDR3: CASSVSGHLQETQYF; DNA: TGTGCCAGTAGCGTCTCGGGACATCTCCAAGAGACCCAGTACTTC; V: TRBV19; size: once; J: TRBJ2-5; D: NA
CDR3: CASSQVTESEQYF; DNA: TGTGCCAGCAGCCAAGTAACAGAGAGCGAGCAGTACTTC; V: TRBV14; size: once; J: TRBJ2-7; D: NA
CDR3: CASSVGHQETQYF; DNA: TGTGCCAGCAGCGTAGGACATCAAGAGACCCAGTACTTC; V: TRBV9; size: NA; J: TRBJ2-5; D: NA
CDR3: CASSPGTGTIYGYTF; DNA: TGCGCCAGCAGCCCCGGGACAGGGACCATCTATGGCTACACCTTC; V: TRBV5-1; size: NA; J: TRBJ1-2; D: TRBD1
CDR3: CASSPDWGNNEQFF; DNA: TGTGCCAGCAGCCCAGACTGGGGCAACAATGAGCAGTTCTTC; V: TRBV7-9; size: many; J: TRBJ2-1; D: NA
CDR3: CASSQAGANVLTF; DNA: TGTGCCAGCAGTCAGGCCGGGGCCAACGTCCTGACTTTC; V: TRBV28; size: NA; J: TRBJ2-6; D: NA
CDR3: CATSREAGVYGYTF; DNA: TGTGCCACCAGCAGAGAAGCGGGGGTCTATGGCTACACCTTC; V: TRBV15; size: NA; J: TRBJ1-2; D: NA
CDR3: CASSGTGDAQPQHF; DNA: TGTGCCAGCAGCGGGACAGGGGACGCTCAGCCCCAGCATTTT; V: TRBV6-6; size: NA; J: TRBJ1-5; D: TRBD1
CDR3: CASSRPGQGGTGELFF; DNA: TGTGCCAGCAGTAGACCGGGACAGGGGGGCACCGGGGAGCTGTTTTTT; V: TRBV2; size: NA; J: TRBJ2-2; D: TRBD1
CDR3: CASSIESGTEAFF; DNA: TGTGCCAGTAGTATAGAGTCGGGGACTGAAGCTTTCTTT; V: TRBV19; size: NA; J: TRBJ1-1; D: NA